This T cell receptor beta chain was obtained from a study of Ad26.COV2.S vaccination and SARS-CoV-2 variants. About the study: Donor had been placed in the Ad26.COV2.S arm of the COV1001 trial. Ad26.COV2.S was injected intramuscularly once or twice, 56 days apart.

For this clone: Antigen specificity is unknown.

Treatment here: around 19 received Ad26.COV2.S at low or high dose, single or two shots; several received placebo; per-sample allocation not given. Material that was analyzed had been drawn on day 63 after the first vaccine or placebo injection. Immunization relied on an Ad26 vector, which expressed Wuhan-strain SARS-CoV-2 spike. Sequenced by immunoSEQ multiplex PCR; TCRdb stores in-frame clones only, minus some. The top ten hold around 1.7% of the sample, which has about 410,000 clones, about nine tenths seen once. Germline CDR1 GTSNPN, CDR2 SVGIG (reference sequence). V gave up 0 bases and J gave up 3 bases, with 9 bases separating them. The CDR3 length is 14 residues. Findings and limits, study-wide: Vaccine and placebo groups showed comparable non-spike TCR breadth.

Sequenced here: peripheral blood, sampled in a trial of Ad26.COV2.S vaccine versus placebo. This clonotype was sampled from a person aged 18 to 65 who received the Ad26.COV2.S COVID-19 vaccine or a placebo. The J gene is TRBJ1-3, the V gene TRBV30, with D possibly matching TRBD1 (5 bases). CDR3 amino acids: CAWSVRGIGNTIYF. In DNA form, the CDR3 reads TGTGCCTGGAGTGTAAGGGGCATTGGAAACACCATATATTTT.